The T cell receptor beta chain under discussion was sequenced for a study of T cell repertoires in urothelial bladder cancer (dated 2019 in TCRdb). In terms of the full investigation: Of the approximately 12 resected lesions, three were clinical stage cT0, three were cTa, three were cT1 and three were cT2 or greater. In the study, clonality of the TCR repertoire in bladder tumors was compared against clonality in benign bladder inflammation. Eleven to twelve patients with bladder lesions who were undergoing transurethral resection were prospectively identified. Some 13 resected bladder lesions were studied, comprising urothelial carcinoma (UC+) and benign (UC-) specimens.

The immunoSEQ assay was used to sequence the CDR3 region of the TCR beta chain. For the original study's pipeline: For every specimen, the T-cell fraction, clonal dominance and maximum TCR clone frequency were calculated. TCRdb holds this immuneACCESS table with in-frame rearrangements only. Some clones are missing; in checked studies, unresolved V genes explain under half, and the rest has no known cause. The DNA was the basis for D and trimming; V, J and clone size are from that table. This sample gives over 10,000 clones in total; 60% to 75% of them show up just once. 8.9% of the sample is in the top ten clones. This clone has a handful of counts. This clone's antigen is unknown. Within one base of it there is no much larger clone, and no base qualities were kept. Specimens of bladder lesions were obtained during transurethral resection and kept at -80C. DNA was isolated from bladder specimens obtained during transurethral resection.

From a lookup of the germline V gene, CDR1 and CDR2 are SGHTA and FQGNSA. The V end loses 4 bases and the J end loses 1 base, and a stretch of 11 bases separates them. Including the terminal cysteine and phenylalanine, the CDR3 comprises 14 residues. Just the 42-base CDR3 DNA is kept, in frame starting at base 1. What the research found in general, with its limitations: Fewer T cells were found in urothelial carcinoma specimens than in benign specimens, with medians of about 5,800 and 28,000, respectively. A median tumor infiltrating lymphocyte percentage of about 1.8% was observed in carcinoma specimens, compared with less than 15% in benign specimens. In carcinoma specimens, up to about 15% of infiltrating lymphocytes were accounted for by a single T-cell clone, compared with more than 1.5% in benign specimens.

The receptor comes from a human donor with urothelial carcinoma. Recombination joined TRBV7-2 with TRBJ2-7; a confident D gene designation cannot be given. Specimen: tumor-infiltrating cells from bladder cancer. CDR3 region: CASSYSLGSYEQYF. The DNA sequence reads TGTGCCAGCAGCTACTCTCTGGGGTCCTACGAGCAGTACTTC.